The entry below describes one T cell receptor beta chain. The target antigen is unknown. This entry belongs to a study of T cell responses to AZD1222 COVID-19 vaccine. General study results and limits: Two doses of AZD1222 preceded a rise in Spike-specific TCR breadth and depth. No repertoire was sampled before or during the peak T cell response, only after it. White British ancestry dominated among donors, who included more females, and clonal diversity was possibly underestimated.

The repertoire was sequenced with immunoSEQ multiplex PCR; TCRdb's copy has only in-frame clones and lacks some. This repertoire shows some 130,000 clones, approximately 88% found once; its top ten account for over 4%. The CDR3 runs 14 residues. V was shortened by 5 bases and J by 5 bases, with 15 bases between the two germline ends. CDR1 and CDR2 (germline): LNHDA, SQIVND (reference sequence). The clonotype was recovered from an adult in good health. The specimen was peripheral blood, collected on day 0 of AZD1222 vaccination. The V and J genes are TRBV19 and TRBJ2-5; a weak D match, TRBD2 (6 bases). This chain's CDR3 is CASSPLGGKETQYF. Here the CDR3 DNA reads TGTGCCAGTAGTCCCCTAGGAGGGAAGGAGACCCAGTACTTC.